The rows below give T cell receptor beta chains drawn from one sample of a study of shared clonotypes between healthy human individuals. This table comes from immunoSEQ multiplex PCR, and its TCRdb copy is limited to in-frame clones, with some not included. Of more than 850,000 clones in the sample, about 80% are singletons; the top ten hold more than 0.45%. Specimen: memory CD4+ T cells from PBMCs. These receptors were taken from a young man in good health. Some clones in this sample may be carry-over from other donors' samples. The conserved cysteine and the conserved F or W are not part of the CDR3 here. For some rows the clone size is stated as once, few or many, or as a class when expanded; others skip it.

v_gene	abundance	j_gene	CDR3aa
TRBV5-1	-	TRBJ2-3	ASRKTLSTDTQY
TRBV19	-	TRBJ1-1	ASSIKGAPSEAF
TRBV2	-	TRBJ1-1	ASSVGGGGTEAF
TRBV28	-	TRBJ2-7	ASSFTGLGDRVYEQY
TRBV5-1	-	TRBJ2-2	ASSPGRTFANTGELF
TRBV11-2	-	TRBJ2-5	ASSLTRQGTQY
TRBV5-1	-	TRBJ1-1	ASSLRRDSVAF
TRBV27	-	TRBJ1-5	ASSPDRASNRAQH
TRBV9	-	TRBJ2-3	ASSAIHTDTQY
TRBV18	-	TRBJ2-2	ASSPPGKGAGGELF
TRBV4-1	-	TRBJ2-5	ASSQDWANQETQY
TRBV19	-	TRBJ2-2	ASCPKTGELF
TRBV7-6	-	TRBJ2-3	ASSEDRRDPPDTQY
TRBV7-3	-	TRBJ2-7	ASSLFGLASDEQY
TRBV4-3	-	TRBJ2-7	ASSQSSGSSSYEQY
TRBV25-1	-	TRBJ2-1	ASSEHKGLYNEQF
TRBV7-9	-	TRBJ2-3	ASSRGTGHRV
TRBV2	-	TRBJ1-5	ASSEARQQPQH
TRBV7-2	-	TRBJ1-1	ASSFQGGDTEAF
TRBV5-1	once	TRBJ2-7	ASSWAQAGDGYEQY
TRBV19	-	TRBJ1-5	ASLAGHYSNQPQH
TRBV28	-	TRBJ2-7	ASSLRGPTYEQY
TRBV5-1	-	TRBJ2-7	ASSLEGQNYRRAYEQY
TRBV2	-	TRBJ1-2	ASSGGRAVSIGYT
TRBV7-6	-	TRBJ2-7	ASRETGSLSGEQY
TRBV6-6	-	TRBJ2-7	ASMASGNRHEQY
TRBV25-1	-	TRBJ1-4	ASSELSPGEKLF
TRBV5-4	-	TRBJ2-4	ASSFRGTENIQY
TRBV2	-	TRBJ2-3	ASSVGLAGGRDTQY
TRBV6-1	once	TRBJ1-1	ASSASPAPRNTEAF
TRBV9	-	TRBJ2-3	ASSVSSGRSTTDTQY
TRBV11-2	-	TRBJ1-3	ASSSRGEQSGNTIY